The 7 T cell receptor beta chains listed next were all sequenced from one sample in a study of shared clonotypes between healthy human individuals. CD45RO-negative, CCR7-positively selected cells formed the naive CD8 fraction, excluding terminally differentiated effector memory CD45RA+ cells. TCRdb keeps only in-frame clones here, not all; method: immunoSEQ multiplex PCR. The sample records roughly 2,000,000 clones, 85% to 95% being singletons. The specimen sequenced was naive CD8+ T cells from PBMCs. Every receptor here comes from a man aged 18 to 35 in good health. Some clones in this sample may be carry-over from other donors' samples.

The chain has TRBV6-1 and TRBJ2-1; tentatively, D is TRBD2 (6 bases). This CDR3 has 17 residues. With 2 bases removed from V and 5 bases from J, the gap between germline ends came to 19 bases. The germline gives CDR1 MNHNS, CDR2 SASEGT. In DNA form, the CDR3 reads TGTGCCAGCAGTGAATTAGGGACTCCGAAGGAGAACAATGAGCAGTTCTTC. It yields the protein CASSELGTPKENNEQFF.

Concerning this clone: Other DNA sequences within the sample encode an identical CDR3. The gene calls are TRBV7-9 and TRBJ2-1, with TRBD2 matching over 13 bases. This CDR3 has 15 residues. V dropped 5 bases and J dropped 7; count of bases not matched to a gene: 5. Looked up from germline, CDR1 is SEHNR and CDR2 is FQNEAQ (reference sequence). As DNA, the CDR3 is TGTGCCAGCAGCCCGGGACTAGCGGGACTGAATGAGCAGTTCTTC. This translates into CASSPGLAGLNEQFF.

This chain connects TRBV10-1 to TRBJ1-1, with a possible D match to TRBD1 (6 bases). This CDR3 spans 15 amino acids. Germline V gene data show CDR1 as WNHNN and CDR2 as SYGVQD (reference sequence). Trimming removed 0 bases from V and 1 base from J, with 9 bases in between. The CDR3 DNA is TGCGCCAGCAGTGAGTCGAAGGGGGGGAACACTGAAGCTTTCTTT. Its protein product is CASSESKGGNTEAFF.

This chain joins TRBV4-1 and TRBJ2-7; 10 positions match TRBD1. The CDR3 has 15 amino acids. Germline CDR1 MGHRA, CDR2 YSYEKL. V lost 3 bases, J lost 1 base, and 3 bases stayed unmatched. This CDR3 reads CASSHRDRGSYEQYF. CDR3 nucleotide sequence: TGCGCCAGCAGCCACCGGGACAGGGGTTCCTACGAGCAGTACTTC.

A word on this clone: At one end, the junction sequence differs from germline, possibly due to a read error. This sequence joins TRBV2 and TRBJ1-1; 7 bases line up with TRBD1. The CDR3 runs to 19 residues. Per the germline V gene, CDR1 is SNHLY and CDR2 is FYNNEI. The CDR3 coding sequence is TGTGCCAGCAGGGAAGGGCCCAGGGCAGGGGGTCCGAGGAGCACTGAAGCTTTCTTT. It specifies CASREGPRAGGPRSTEAFF.

The chain carries TRBV28 and TRBJ2-7; 7 bases agree with TRBD1. Trimming at V came to 5 bases and at J to 2 bases, leaving 3 bases not matched to a gene. This CDR3 region has 13 residues. The germline gives CDR1 MDHEN, CDR2 SYDVKM. In DNA, the CDR3 is TGTGCCAGCAGTACTGACAGGGCCTACGAGCAGTACTTC. This encodes CASSTDRAYEQYF.

A single count supports this clone. The chain carries TRBV9 and TRBJ2-7; 8 bases map to TRBD2. CDR3 size: 15 residues. With V trimmed by 4 bases and J by 5 bases, 11 bases remained unmatched. The germline gives CDR1 SGDLS, CDR2 YYNGEE. CDR3 nucleotide sequence: TGTGCCAGCAGCAACAGCGGGACTAGAGTCGACGAGCAGTACTTC. Its translation is CASSNSGTRVDEQYF.